This TCR beta chain was identified in a study of blood T cell repertoires in COVID-19. Study-wide background: The study drew acute and convalescent COVID-19 samples from the United States, Italy and Spain. Nucleic acid was either cDNA or gDNA, and it came from T cells, B-cell-depleted T cells, or PBMCs.

Profiling relied on immunoSEQ multiplex PCR, and the TCRdb table lists in-frame clones only, not all of them. Here the sample spans 220,000 or so clones, about four fifths being singletons. Material: peripheral blood. This clonotype was sampled from a woman aged 55-69 years with acute or convalescent COVID-19.

The CDR3 DNA sequence: TGTGCCACCGTATTGGAGGAGCTCTACGAGCAGTACTTC. Translated, it gives CATVLEELYEQYF. The chain links TRBV9 to TRBJ2-7; D may be TRBD2 (5 bases). Trimming removed 9 bases at V and 3 bases at J, with 16 bases between. This CDR3 has 13 amino acids. Germline values: CDR1 SGDLS, CDR2 YYNGEE.